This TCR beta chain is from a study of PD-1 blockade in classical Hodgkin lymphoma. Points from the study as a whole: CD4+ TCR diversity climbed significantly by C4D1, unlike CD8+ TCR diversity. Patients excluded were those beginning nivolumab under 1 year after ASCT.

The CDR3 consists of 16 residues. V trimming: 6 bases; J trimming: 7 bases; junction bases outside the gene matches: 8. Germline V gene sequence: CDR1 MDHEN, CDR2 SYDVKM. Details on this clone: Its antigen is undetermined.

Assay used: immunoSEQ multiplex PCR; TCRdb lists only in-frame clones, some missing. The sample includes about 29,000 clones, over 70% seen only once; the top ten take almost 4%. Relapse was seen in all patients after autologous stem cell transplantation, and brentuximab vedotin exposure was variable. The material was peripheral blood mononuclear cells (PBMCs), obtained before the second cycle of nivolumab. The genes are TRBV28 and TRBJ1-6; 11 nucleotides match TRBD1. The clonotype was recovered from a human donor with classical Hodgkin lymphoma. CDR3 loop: CASSPGQGAHNSPLHF. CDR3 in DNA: TGTGCCAGCAGCCCTGGACAGGGGGCGCACAATTCACCCCTCCACTTT.